The 28 T cell receptor beta chains presented below share a single source sample, sequenced in a study of OX40 agonist ivuxolimab in advanced cancers. Here immunoSEQ multiplex PCR was the method, and the copy in TCRdb shows in-frame clones only, minus some. The sample shows around 57,000 clones, roughly 84% of them seen only once. Sequencing was performed on CD4+ or CD8+ T cells sorted from blood, taken in a trial of the OX40 agonist ivuxolimab. The receptors originated from an adult with an advanced solid tumor such as melanoma, head and neck, liver or kidney cancer.

The rearrangement uses TRBV5-1 and TRBJ2-5; D perhaps matches TRBD1 (6 bases). Deletions cut 5 bases from V and 1 base from J, with 12 bases between. Looked up from germline, CDR1 is SGHRS and CDR2 is YFSETQ. This CDR3 contains 14 residues. Here the CDR3 DNA reads TGCGCCAGCAGGCAGACAGGCGGCCAAGAGACCCAGTACTTC. Translated: CASRQTGGQETQYF.

J is TRBJ2-1 and V is TRBV18; 7 positions match TRBD2. CDR3 length: 14 amino acids. J gave up 3 bases and V 6 bases, and 5 bases lay outside the gene matches. CDR1 and CDR2 from the germline V gene are KGHSH and LQKENI. Here the CDR3 DNA reads TGTGCCAGCTCGCCTAGCGGCCTCTACAATGAGCAGTTCTTC. It codes for CASSPSGLYNEQFF.

V and J are TRBV27 and TRBJ1-2, with D maybe TRBD1 (5 bases). Germline V gene sequence: CDR1 MNHEY, CDR2 SMNVEV (reference sequence). The length of the CDR3 is 15 residues. The V and J ends lost 4 bases and 5 bases respectively, with 17 bases between them. The CDR3 region is CASSSTGESWYGYTF. CDR3 nucleotides: TGTGCCAGCAGTTCCACAGGAGAATCATGGTATGGCTACACCTTC.

This chain uses TRBV28 with TRBJ1-2; maybe TRBD1 (5 bases). Per the germline V gene, CDR1 is MDHEN and CDR2 is SYDVKM. Trimming took 3 bases from V and 4 from J, leaving 6 bases between them. The CDR3 has 12 residues. In DNA, the CDR3 is TGTGCCAGCAGTTTCACAGGCTATGGCTACACCTTC. Protein sequence: CASSFTGYGYTF.

The chain couples TRBV5-1 to TRBJ2-5; 15 nucleotides align to TRBD2. CDR1 and CDR2 (germline): SGHRS, YFSETQ. Trimming at V came to 7 bases and at J to 2 bases, leaving 3 bases not matched to a gene. CDR3 size: 15 residues. For the CDR3, the DNA is TGCGCCAGCCGGACTAGCGGGAGGGGACAAGAGACCCAGTACTTC. This sequence encodes CASRTSGRGQETQYF.

V and J are TRBV19 and TRBJ2-5; 9 bases align to TRBD2. The end of the DNA is better explained by TRBJ2-7, so the J call may be wrong. CDR1 LNHDA and CDR2 SQIVND come from the germline V gene (reference sequence). The CDR3 sequence is 15 residues long. The chain's CDR3 is CASSTQAGGAYEQYF. The CDR3 DNA follows: TGTGCCAGTAGTACACAAGCGGGGGGAGCCTACGAGCAGTACTTC.

The chain is built from TRBV5-1 and TRBJ1-1; D ambiguous. The CDR3 has 15 residues. The ends were cut back, 0 bases at V and 2 bases at J, with 11 bases in the middle. Per the germline V gene, CDR1 is SGHRS and CDR2 is YFSETQ. The CDR3 region is CASSLEVYTNTEAFF. CDR3 coding DNA: TGCGCCAGCAGCTTGGAGGTCTACACCAACACTGAAGCTTTCTTT.

V gene TRBV5-4 combines with J gene TRBJ2-3, with 9 bases that match TRBD2. The CDR3 covers 17 residues. The germline V gene encodes CDR1 SGHNT and CDR2 YYREEE (reference sequence). J gave up 2 bases and V 4 bases, and 11 bases lay outside the gene matches. The CDR3 loop reads CASSQGGASGITDTQYF. The CDR3 nucleotides read TGTGCCAGCAGCCAGGGTGGGGCTAGCGGGATCACAGATACGCAGTATTTT. The entire variable domain, with the rest obtained from reference TRBV5-4 and TRBJ2-3, is as follows: ETGVTQSPTHLIKTRGQQVTLRCSSQSGHNTVSWYQQALGQGPQFIFQYYREEENGRGNFPPRFSGLQFPNYSSELNVNALELDDSALYLCASSQGGASGITDTQYFGPGTRLTVL.

J is TRBJ2-5 and V is TRBV15; 7 bases fit TRBD2. The CDR3 length is 17 residues. CDR1 is LNHNV, CDR2 YYDKDF, per germline (reference sequence). Trimming took 1 base from V and 4 from J; bases not matched to a gene: 12. The CDR3 loop reads CATSRGGGSGLRETQYF. CDR3 in DNA: TGTGCCACCAGCAGAGGAGGCGGGAGCGGATTAAGAGAGACCCAGTACTTC.

The V and J genes are TRBV28 and TRBJ2-7; D is possibly TRBD1 or TRBD2 (5 bases each). V was clipped by 7 bases and J by 5 bases, with 24 bases between them. The CDR3 totals 16 residues. CDR1 MDHEN and CDR2 SYDVKM come from the germline V gene. For the CDR3, the DNA is TGTGCCAGCACCGCACCTGAGGGGCGGCTGAGCGACGAGCAGTACTTC. It codes for CASTAPEGRLSDEQYF.

The CDR3 is CASSQSGVETQYF. Written as DNA, the CDR3 is TGTGCCAGCAGCCAGTCTGGGGTCGAGACCCAGTACTTC. V usage is TRBV14 and J usage is TRBJ2-5; D not certain. Between the trimmed V and J ends, which lost 3 bases and 5 bases, there was a span of 10 bases. This CDR3 has 13 amino acids. Germline lookup yields CDR1 SGHDN and CDR2 FVKESK.

The V call is TRBV7-8, the J call TRBJ1-1, with TRBD1 matching over 9 bases. Germline values: CDR1 SGHVS, CDR2 FQNEAQ. Trimming removed 5 bases from V and 1 base from J; junction bases left unmatched: 8. The CDR3 covers 16 residues. The CDR3 nucleotides are TGTGCCAGCAGCCAGACAGGGGGGTATCGGAACACTGAAGCTTTCTTT. As protein: CASSQTGGYRNTEAFF.

This clone was seen a few times. This chain connects TRBV6-6 to TRBJ1-1; a weak D match, TRBD1 (6 bases). V was shortened by 6 bases and J by 3 bases, with 17 bases between the two germline ends. Germline V gene lookup returns CDR1 MNHNY and CDR2 SVGAGI (reference sequence). The CDR3 runs to 15 residues. CDR3 sequence reads: CASREEGGGYTEAFF. In DNA, the CDR3 is TGTGCCAGCAGGGAAGAGGGGGGTGGGTACACTGAAGCTTTCTTT.

This clone has a handful of counts. The chain combines TRBV5-5 with TRBJ1-2; TRBD1 aligns across 7 bases. The CDR3 runs 16 residues. With 4 bases clipped from V and 7 bases from J, the junction kept 16 bases outside the gene matches. The germline V gene has CDR1 SGHKS and CDR2 YYEKEE (reference sequence). Written as DNA, the CDR3 is TGTGCCAGCAGCCTGGAGCTAAGGGGGCTCGCGATTGGCTACACCTTC. This gives the protein CASSLELRGLAIGYTF.

This chain connects TRBV7-3 to TRBJ2-5; perhaps D is TRBD1 or TRBD2 (5 bases each). V lost 2 bases, J lost 3 bases, and 13 bases lay in between. CDR3 length: 15 residues. CDR1 SGHTA and CDR2 FQGTGA come from the germline V gene. The CDR3 sequence is CASSLGGRTEETQYF. In nucleotides, the CDR3 is TGTGCCAGCAGCTTAGGGGGTCGGACTGAAGAGACCCAGTACTTC.

The chain carries TRBV30 and TRBJ1-1; D is undetermined. The CDR3 loop spans 13 amino acids. Germline-derived CDR1 and CDR2 are GTSNPN and SVGIG (reference sequence). Trimming removed 2 bases from V and 1 base from J, with 8 bases in between. CDR3 residues: CAWSFHTNTEAFF. The CDR3, as DNA: TGTGCCTGGAGTTTTCATACGAACACTGAAGCTTTCTTT.

The chain employs TRBV2 and TRBJ1-4; D is unclear. There are 15 residues in the CDR3. Germline CDR1 SNHLY, CDR2 FYNNEI. Trimming removed 5 bases at V and 4 bases at J, with 14 bases between. This CDR3 is CASSPPQRFNEKLFF. For the CDR3, the DNA is TGTGCCAGCAGTCCCCCCCAGAGATTTAATGAAAAACTGTTTTTT.

The V call is TRBV10-2, the J call TRBJ2-3; no clear D gene. The CDR3 loop spans 13 amino acids. The V end lost 2 bases, the J end lost 2 bases, and 5 bases lay between the germline ends. Germline CDR1 WSHSY, CDR2 SAAADI. CDR3 in amino acids: CASSEANTDTQYF. In nucleotides, the CDR3 is TGCGCCAGCAGTGAGGCTAACACAGATACGCAGTATTTT.

This chain's CDR3 is CATSRDLQQAYEQYF. The CDR3 DNA reads TGTGCCACCAGCAGAGATCTACAGCAGGCCTACGAGCAGTACTTC. The chain is built from TRBV15 and TRBJ2-7; D gene uncertain. V dropped 0 bases and J dropped 2 bases, with 11 bases sitting between them. Germline CDR1 and CDR2: LNHNV and YYDKDF (reference sequence). The CDR3 contains 15 residues.

The chain employs TRBV11-2 and TRBJ1-1; no reliable D call. With 2 bases removed from V and 7 bases from J, the gap between germline ends came to 17 bases. CDR1 is SGHAT and CDR2 is FQNNGV in the germline V gene. The CDR3 runs 15 residues. The CDR3 DNA sequence: TGTGCCAGCAGCTTATCTGCGGCCGGTTTGAGTGAAGCTTTCTTT. Translating it yields CASSLSAAGLSEAFF.

CDR3 in DNA: TGTGCCAGCAGCCAAGAAAAGCAGCAGCGGGCCAACTCCTACGAGCAGTACTTC. Its translation: CASSQEKQQRANSYEQYF. The chain uses TRBV4-2 and TRBJ2-7; tentative D call: TRBD2 (6 bases). Germline V lookup: CDR1 LGHNA, CDR2 YNFKEQ. CDR3 size: 18 residues. V was cut by 0 bases and J by 0 bases, with 18 bases left in between.

The chain combines TRBV10-3 with TRBJ1-4; TRBD1 matches at 7 bases. The germline CDR1 and CDR2 sequences are ENHRY and SYGVKD. CDR3 size: 17 residues. V was clipped by 3 bases and J by 0 bases; unmatched bases: 7. CDR3 coding DNA: TGTGCCATCAGTGATACAGGGGAATTTGCAACTAATGAAAAACTGTTTTTT. It codes for CAISDTGEFATNEKLFF.

This sequence joins TRBV7-9 and TRBJ2-3; 7 nucleotides match TRBD1. This CDR3 is built from 12 residues. Germline V CDR1 and CDR2: SEHNR, FQNEAQ (reference sequence). V lost 5 bases and J lost 8; bases outside the gene matches: 4. The CDR3 spells CASSQEGATQYF. The CDR3 DNA sequence: TGTGCCAGCAGCCAAGAGGGGGCTACGCAGTATTTT.

J is TRBJ2-7 and V is TRBV6-1; weak D call: TRBD2 (6 bases). The V end was cut by 8 bases, the J end by 0 bases, with 14 bases between. The CDR3 runs 14 residues. CDR1 is MNHNS, CDR2 SASEGT, per germline. CDR3 nucleotides: TGTGCCAGCCTTCCTGACGGGAGCTCCTACGAGCAGTACTTC. It encodes CASLPDGSSYEQYF.

The chain is built from TRBV7-2 and TRBJ2-7, with D possibly matching TRBD1 (6 bases). Germline assignment: CDR1 SGHTA and CDR2 FQGNSA. This CDR3 comprises 14 residues. V lost 3 bases to trimming and J lost 0 bases, with 9 bases between them. In DNA, the CDR3 is TGTGCCAGCAGCTTGGACAGTAGCTCCTACGAGCAGTACTTC. It specifies CASSLDSSSYEQYF.

The chain is built from TRBV5-4 and TRBJ2-1, with 9 bases identical to TRBD1. Germline V lookup: CDR1 SGHNT, CDR2 YYREEE (reference sequence). V shed 3 bases, J shed 0 bases, and the junction held 1 base outside the gene matches. The CDR3 has 15 amino acids. CDR3 sequence (DNA): TGTGCCAGCAGCTCGGACAGGGGCTCCTACAATGAGCAGTTCTTC. This codes for CASSSDRGSYNEQFF.

The chain uses TRBV11-2 and TRBJ2-1; the D is unclear. CDR3 length: 13 amino acids. Germline V gives CDR1 SGHAT, CDR2 FQNNGV. V was clipped by 0 bases and J by 5 bases, with 5 bases between them. CDR3 nucleotide sequence: TGTGCCAGCAGCTTAGAAGTGAACAATGAGCAGTTCTTC. It codes for CASSLEVNNEQFF.

The chain joins TRBV11-3 to TRBJ2-4; TRBD2 matches 9 bases. The CDR3 contains 18 residues. Looked up from germline, CDR1 is SGHNT and CDR2 is YENEEA. The J segment lost 2 bases and the V segment lost 4 bases, leaving 12 bases of the junction unmatched. This chain's CDR3 is CASSSLIGSGRTKNIQYF. In DNA, the CDR3 is TGTGCCAGCAGCTCCCTTATAGGTAGCGGGAGAACCAAAAACATTCAGTACTTC.